Below, one T cell receptor (beta chain) is given with its context. No antigen is known for it. CDR1 is SGHTA and CDR2 is FQGNSA in the germline V gene. V was cut by 5 bases and J by 13 bases, with 27 bases left in between. The CDR3 spans 16 residues. Sequencing involved patients with CD8+CD57+ cell expansion previously shown by flow cytometry. The data were obtained in a study of CD8+CD57+ T cells in acquired aplastic anemia. The wider study: Sorted CD4+ plus CD8+ cells gave DNA averaging roughly 3 ug.

Profiling of TCR beta VDJ combinations and CDR3 sequences used genomic DNA as template. TCRdb used MiXCR to reprocess the reads, holding one entry per CDR3 protein. The top ten clones hold over 35% of a sample with 260,000 or so distinct CDR3 sequences, roughly 82% of them seen once. Whole-study findings and limits: Over 25 CD8+ CDR3 sequences occurred in both the patients and the controls. Patients showed no significant difference from controls in CD8+ Simpson's diversity.

The sequencing sample was made of sorted CD4+, CD8+, or CD8+CD57+ T cells (not recorded which) from PBMCs. This sequence originates from a human donor with aplastic anemia. V usage is TRBV7-2 and J usage is TRBJ2-1; TRBD1 or TRBD2 may be the D gene (5 bases each). The CDR3 coding sequence is TGTGCCAGCAGCCTGGGACCCTTAGGCGAGCAGTACTTCCAGTTCTTC. Translation gives CASSLGPLGEQYFQFF.